Described below is a single T cell receptor beta chain sequence and its context. Germline V gene data show CDR1 as LGHDT and CDR2 as YNNKEL (reference sequence). The CDR3 spans 14 residues. Trimming took off 6 bases at V and 3 bases at J, with 14 bases between the two ends. Semi-nested PCR with Nested Universal Primer A followed constant-region reverse priming of full-length variable regions. TCRdb passed the 5' RACE reads through MiXCR, listing each CDR3 protein once. The sample consists of tens of thousands of distinct CDR3 sequences, about 28% of them appearing once. The sequence came from a female donor with breast cancer. Sequencing was done on a sample of tumor-infiltrating memory CD4+ T cells sorted from the breast tumor. Subset of the sample: memory CD4+ T cells, CD4+CD45RO+CD25-. This rearrangement joins TRBV3-1 to TRBJ1-1; a weak D match, TRBD1 (5 bases). This CDR3 is CASRLGGTDTEAFF. DNA of the CDR3: TGTGCCAGCAGACTCGGAGGGACGGACACTGAAGCTTTCTTT.